Listed below are T cell receptor beta chains from one sample, sequenced in a study of technical replicates of blood from several donors. Assay: immunoSEQ multiplex PCR; the TCRdb copy retains only in-frame clones and omits some. This table holds 85,000 to 100,000 clones, nearly 95% found once. The sample comprised T cells isolated from PBMCs. Receptors originate from a human donor in good health. Both conserved end residues are part of each CDR3. Fields, in order: clone size, V gene, J gene, D gene, CDR3 protein, CDR3 DNA. D genes are given only for firm matches. Size values are once, few and many counts, or a class for expanded clones, and some rows have none.

>-|TRBV5-1|TRBJ2-7|-
CASSTTRGRSYEQYF
TGCGCCAGCAGCACGACTAGGGGACGCTCCTACGAGCAGTACTTC
>-|TRBV4-1|TRBJ2-7|TRBD1
CASSQLGQGVYEQYF
TGCGCCAGCAGCCAATTGGGACAGGGGGTCTACGAGCAGTACTTC
>-|TRBV21-1|TRBJ2-5|-
CASSEKWGWTGKKETQYF
TGTGCCAGCAGCGAAAAGTGGGGTTGGACAGGGAAGAAAGAGACCCAGTACTTC
>-|TRBV6-6|TRBJ2-1|TRBD2
CASTASGRVYNEQFF
TGTGCCAGCACGGCTAGCGGGAGGGTCTACAATGAGCAGTTCTTC
>-|TRBV10-3|TRBJ2-5|TRBD2
CAISARSGGAQETQYF
TGTGCCATCAGTGCCCGTAGCGGGGGGGCTCAAGAGACCCAGTACTTC
>-|TRBV4-2|TRBJ1-1|-
CASSQGHTNTEAFF
TGTGCCAGCAGCCAAGGCCACACGAACACTGAAGCTTTCTTT
>few|TRBV28|TRBJ1-2|-
CASSSQGWGYTF
TGTGCCAGCAGTTCCCAGGGATGGGGCTACACCTTC
>-|TRBV5-6|TRBJ2-2|TRBD1
CASSISTGANTGELFF
TGTGCCAGCAGCATTTCGACAGGGGCGAACACCGGGGAGCTGTTTTTT
>once|TRBV6-1|TRBJ1-5|TRBD1
CASSEQGANQPQHF
TGTGCCAGCAGTGAACAGGGGGCAAATCAGCCCCAGCATTTT
>-|TRBV19|TRBJ1-5|-
CASSIGQEPSNQPQHF
TGTGCCAGTAGTATAGGACAGGAACCTAGCAATCAGCCCCAGCATTTT
>once|TRBV5-6|TRBJ2-1|-
CASSLGLDTYNEQFF
TGTGCCAGCAGCTTGGGACTGGATACCTACAATGAGCAGTTCTTC
>once|TRBV29-1|TRBJ2-3|TRBD1
CSVEDLSAGGADTQYF
TGCAGCGTTGAAGATCTGTCGGCAGGGGGCGCAGATACGCAGTATTTT
>-|TRBV28|TRBJ2-7|-
CASSLLSEAYEQYF
TGTGCCAGCAGTTTATTGTCGGAGGCCTACGAGCAGTACTTC
>once|TRBV5-1|TRBJ2-7|TRBD2
CASSETSGPYEQYF
TGCGCCAGCAGCGAGACTAGCGGCCCCTACGAGCAGTACTTC
>once|TRBV2|TRBJ1-3|-
CASSGQQGPSGNTIYF
TGTGCCAGCAGTGGTCAACAGGGTCCCTCTGGAAACACCATATATTTT
>-|TRBV5-1|TRBJ2-2|TRBD2
CASSLAPSGNTGELFF
TGCGCCAGCAGCTTGGCTCCTAGCGGAAACACCGGGGAGCTGTTTTTT
>-|TRBV6-1|TRBJ1-2|-
CASSDRQGVYGYTF
TGTGCCAGCAGTGATCGGCAGGGTGTCTATGGCTACACCTTC
>-|TRBV15|TRBJ2-7|TRBD2
CATSRGGSGRAYEQYF
TGTGCCACCAGCAGAGGTGGCAGCGGGAGGGCCTACGAGCAGTACTTC
>once|TRBV5-6|TRBJ1-1|TRBD1
CASSHYWDRKNTEAFF
TGTGCCAGCAGCCACTACTGGGACAGGAAGAACACTGAAGCTTTCTTT
>-|TRBV30|TRBJ2-3|TRBD1
CAWGQGMGTDTQYF
TGTGCCTGGGGACAGGGTATGGGCACAGATACGCAGTATTTT
>-|TRBV6-1|TRBJ2-3|TRBD1
CASSGTTGGPDTQYF
TGTGCCAGCAGTGGTACGACAGGGGGCCCAGATACGCAGTATTTT
>few|TRBV5-1|TRBJ1-5|TRBD1
CASSVSTGSNQPQHF
TGCGCCAGCAGCGTTTCGACAGGGAGCAATCAGCCCCAGCATTTT
>-|TRBV4-1|TRBJ2-3|-
CASSRTLTDTQYF
TGCGCCAGCAGCCGGACTCTAACAGATACGCAGTATTTT
>-|TRBV4-2|TRBJ2-5|-
CASSQVFSGETQYF
TGTGCCAGCAGCCAAGTCTTTTCAGGAGAGACCCAGTACTTC
>-|TRBV30|TRBJ1-5|TRBD1
CAWSVQTGYQPQHF
TGTGCCTGGAGTGTACAGACAGGGTATCAGCCCCAGCATTTT
>-|TRBV6-5|TRBJ2-7|-
CASSYAGVNPYEQYF
TGTGCCAGCAGTTACGCCGGGGTGAATCCCTACGAGCAGTACTTC
>-|TRBV7-3|TRBJ1-5|-
CASTNLRGLRKDQPQHF
TGTGCCAGCACCAACCTAAGGGGTCTGCGGAAGGATCAGCCCCAGCATTTT
>-|TRBV4-1|TRBJ2-7|TRBD2
CASSQGGWFGEGEGRGEQYF
TGCGCCAGCAGCCAAGGGGGCTGGTTTGGGGAGGGTGAAGGGCGCGGCGAGCAGTACTTC
>-|TRBV10-1|TRBJ2-5|-
CASSEMTPGQETQYF
TGCGCCAGCAGTGAGATGACACCCGGACAAGAGACCCAGTACTTC
>-|TRBV9|TRBJ1-5|TRBD1
CASSGQGVGQPQHF
TGTGCCAGCAGCGGACAGGGGGTCGGTCAGCCCCAGCATTTT
>-|TRBV10-3|TRBJ2-3|TRBD2
CAISERLAGGETDTQYF
TGTGCCATCAGTGAGAGACTAGCGGGGGGGGAAACAGATACGCAGTATTTT
>-|TRBV5-4|TRBJ2-5|TRBD2
CASSFREGLAGQETQYF
TGTGCCAGCAGCTTTCGGGAGGGACTAGCGGGGCAAGAGACCCAGTACTTC
>-|TRBV7-9|TRBJ1-4|TRBD1
CASTPQGVREKLFF
TGTGCCAGCACCCCTCAGGGGGTGAGGGAAAAACTGTTTTTT
>-|TRBV4-2|TRBJ2-3|-
CASSQQIERTDTQYF
TGTGCCAGCAGCCAACAAATAGAACGCACAGATACGCAGTATTTT
>-|TRBV7-9|TRBJ1-2|TRBD1
CASSLEGGGGYTF
TGTGCCAGCAGCTTAGAAGGGGGCGGTGGCTACACCTTC
>-|TRBV4-1|TRBJ2-7|TRBD1
CASSGGQGTYEQYF
TGCGCCAGCAGTGGGGGACAGGGGACCTACGAGCAGTACTTC
>-|TRBV5-1|TRBJ2-7|-
CASSLDIQGPYEQYF
TGCGCCAGCAGCCTCGACATTCAGGGCCCCTACGAGCAGTACTTC
>-|TRBV12-5|TRBJ2-1|-
CASGLAGIPEQFF
TGTGCTAGTGGTTTGGCAGGGATCCCGGAGCAGTTCTTC
>-|TRBV11-1|TRBJ2-1|TRBD2
CASSLGAGVIYEQFF
TGTGCCAGCAGCTTAGGAGCGGGAGTAATCTATGAGCAGTTCTTC
>-|TRBV5-6|TRBJ1-1|TRBD1
CASSRFRQGADTEAFF
TGTGCCAGCAGCCGTTTCCGACAGGGAGCGGACACTGAAGCCTTCTTT
>-|TRBV6-1|TRBJ1-1|-
CASSADRYTEAFF
TGTGCCAGCAGTGCCGACAGGTACACTGAAGCTTTCTTT
>-|TRBV5-4|TRBJ2-7|-
CASSLQAGARYEQYF
TGTGCCAGCAGCTTGCAGGCAGGGGCTAGGTACGAGCAGTACTTC
>-|TRBV2|TRBJ2-7|TRBD1
CAGGQGADEQYF
TGTGCCGGGGGACAGGGCGCTGACGAGCAGTACTTC
>-|TRBV30|TRBJ1-5|-
CAWSVAGTLQPQHF
TGTGCCTGGAGTGTGGCAGGCACACTTCAGCCCCAGCATTTT
>-|TRBV4-1|TRBJ2-7|-
CASSQYGGTYEQYF
TGCGCCAGCAGCCAGTACGGAGGGACCTACGAGCAGTACTTC
>-|TRBV19|TRBJ2-1|-
CASSILRSSYNEQFF
TGTGCCAGTAGTATCTTGAGGTCCTCCTACAATGAGCAGTTCTTC